This TCR beta chain was profiled in a study of shared clonotypes between healthy human individuals. To note about this clone: The same CDR3 also results from other DNA sequences found in this sample.

Positively selected for CCR7, the CD45RO-negative cells used as naive CD8 cells excluded terminally differentiated effector memory CD45RA+ cells. Among the donors, all were Caucasian adults who lived in Nashville, Tennessee. Clones were sequenced by immunoSEQ multiplex PCR, and TCRdb holds only the in-frame ones, with some missing. In the table there are about 2.1 million clones, 80% to 95% of which are singletons. Trimming cost V 1 base and J 6 bases, with 7 bases left between them. Germline values: CDR1 SEHNR, CDR2 FQNEAQ (reference sequence). The CDR3 runs to 13 residues. Sequencing was performed on naive CD8+ T cells from PBMCs. The V call is TRBV7-9, the J call TRBJ2-1; D is perhaps TRBD1 (5 bases). The sequence was collected from a man between 18 and 29 years old in good health. Some clones in this sample may be carry-over from other donors' samples. CDR3 region: CASSLGGSNEQFF. The CDR3 DNA reads as TGTGCCAGCAGCTTAGGGGGCAGCAATGAGCAGTTCTTC.